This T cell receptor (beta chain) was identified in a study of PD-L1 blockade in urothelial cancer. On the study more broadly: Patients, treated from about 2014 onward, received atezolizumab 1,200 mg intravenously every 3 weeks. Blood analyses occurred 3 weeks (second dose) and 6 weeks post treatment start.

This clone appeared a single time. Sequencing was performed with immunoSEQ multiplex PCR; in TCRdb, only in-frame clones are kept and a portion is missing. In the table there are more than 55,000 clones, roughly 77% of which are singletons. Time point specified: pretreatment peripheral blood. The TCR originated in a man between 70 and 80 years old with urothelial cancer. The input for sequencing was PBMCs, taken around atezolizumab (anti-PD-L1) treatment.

CDR3 region: CASSLWGGDTEAFF. The DNA of the CDR3 is TGCGCCAGCAGCTTGTGGGGGGGGGACACTGAAGCTTTCTTT. The rearrangement joins TRBV5-1 to TRBJ1-1, with D possibly being TRBD1 (5 bases). Trimming left V 1 base short and J 3 bases short, with 10 bases between. Germline V gene data show CDR1 as SGHRS and CDR2 as YFSETQ. This CDR3 contains 14 residues.